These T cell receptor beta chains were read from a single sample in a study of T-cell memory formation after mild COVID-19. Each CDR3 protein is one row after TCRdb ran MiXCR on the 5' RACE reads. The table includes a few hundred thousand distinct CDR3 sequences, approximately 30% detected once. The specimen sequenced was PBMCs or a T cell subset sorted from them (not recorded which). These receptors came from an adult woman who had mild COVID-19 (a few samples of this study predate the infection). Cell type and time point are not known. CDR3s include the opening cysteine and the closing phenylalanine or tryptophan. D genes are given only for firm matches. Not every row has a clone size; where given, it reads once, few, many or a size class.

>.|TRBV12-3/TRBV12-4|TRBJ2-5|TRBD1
TGTGCCAGCAGTTCGTGGGACAGAGAAGAGACCCAGTACTTC
CASSSWDREETQYF
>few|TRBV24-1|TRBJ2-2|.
TGTGCCACCAGTGAGGGTACGGGGCTCAAATCCGGGGAGCTGTTTTTT
CATSEGTGLKSGELFF
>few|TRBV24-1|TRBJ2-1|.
TGTGCCACCAGTGATTTAAAATTAGGGGAGGCCCGTAATGAGCAGTTCTTC
CATSDLKLGEARNEQFF
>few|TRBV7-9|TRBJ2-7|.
TGTGCCAGCAGCTTCCCCCCGGGACTGCCCTCGGAGGAGCAGTACTTC
CASSFPPGLPSEEQYF
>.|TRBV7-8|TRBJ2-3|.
TGTGCCAGCATCTACGGTGGGGACATCAGTACGCAGTATTTT
CASIYGGDISTQYF
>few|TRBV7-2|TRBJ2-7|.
TGTGCCAGCAGCTCACGCCGTATCTCCGAGCAGTACTTC
CASSSRRISEQYF
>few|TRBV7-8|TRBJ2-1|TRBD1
TGTGCCAGCGTCCCCTTCAGGGGGCGCGACAATGAGCAGTTCTTC
CASVPFRGRDNEQFF
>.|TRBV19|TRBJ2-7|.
TGTGCCAGTAGTGTTCCGCTAGCGACCTTGGTTGAGCAGTACTTC
CASSVPLATLVEQYF
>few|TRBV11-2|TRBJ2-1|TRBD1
TGTGCCAGCAGCTCCACGGGACAGACCTACAATGAGCAGTTCTTC
CASSSTGQTYNEQFF
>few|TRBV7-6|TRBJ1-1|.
TGTGCCAGCAGCCATGGGATGAACACTGAAGCTTTCTTT
CASSHGMNTEAFF
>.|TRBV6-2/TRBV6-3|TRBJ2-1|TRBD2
TGTGCCAGCAGTTACACGGGAGGGCATGAGCAGTTCTTC
CASSYTGGHEQFF
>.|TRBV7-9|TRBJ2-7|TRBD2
TGTGCCAGCAGCTTAGAAGGGACTAGCAGATACGAGCAGTACTTC
CASSLEGTSRYEQYF
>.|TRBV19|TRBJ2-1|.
TGTGCCAGTCTTAAAAGCGGTCTACCGGGAAATGAGCAGTTCTTC
CASLKSGLPGNEQFF
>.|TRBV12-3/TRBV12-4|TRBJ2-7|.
TGTGCCAGCTCAGGGGTCTCGTACGAGCAGTACTTC
CASSGVSYEQYF
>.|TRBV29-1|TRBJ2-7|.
TGCAGCGTTGGTTACAGGGGAGGCGAGCAGTACTTC
CSVGYRGGEQYF
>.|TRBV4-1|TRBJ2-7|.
TGCGCCAGCAGCCAAGGGGGACTTCTCTCCGAGCAGTACTTC
CASSQGGLLSEQYF
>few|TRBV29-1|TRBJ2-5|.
TGCAGCGTTGATGGGACACAGACTATCCAAGAGACCCAGTACTTC
CSVDGTQTIQETQYF
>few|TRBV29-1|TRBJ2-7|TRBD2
TGCAGCGCAAGCGGGAAGGTCTACGAGCAGTACTTC
CSASGKVYEQYF
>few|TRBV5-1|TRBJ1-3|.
TGCGCCAGCAAAGCCAATTCGCTATCTGGAAACACCATATATTTT
CASKANSLSGNTIYF
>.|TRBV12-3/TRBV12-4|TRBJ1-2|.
TGTGCCAGCAGTCGAGACGAAGCAGGCGGCTACACCTTC
CASSRDEAGGYTF
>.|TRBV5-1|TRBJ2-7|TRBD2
TGCGCCAGCAGCTTCCGGACTAGCGGGATGCAAGGAGGGACCTACGAGCAGTACTTC
CASSFRTSGMQGGTYEQYF